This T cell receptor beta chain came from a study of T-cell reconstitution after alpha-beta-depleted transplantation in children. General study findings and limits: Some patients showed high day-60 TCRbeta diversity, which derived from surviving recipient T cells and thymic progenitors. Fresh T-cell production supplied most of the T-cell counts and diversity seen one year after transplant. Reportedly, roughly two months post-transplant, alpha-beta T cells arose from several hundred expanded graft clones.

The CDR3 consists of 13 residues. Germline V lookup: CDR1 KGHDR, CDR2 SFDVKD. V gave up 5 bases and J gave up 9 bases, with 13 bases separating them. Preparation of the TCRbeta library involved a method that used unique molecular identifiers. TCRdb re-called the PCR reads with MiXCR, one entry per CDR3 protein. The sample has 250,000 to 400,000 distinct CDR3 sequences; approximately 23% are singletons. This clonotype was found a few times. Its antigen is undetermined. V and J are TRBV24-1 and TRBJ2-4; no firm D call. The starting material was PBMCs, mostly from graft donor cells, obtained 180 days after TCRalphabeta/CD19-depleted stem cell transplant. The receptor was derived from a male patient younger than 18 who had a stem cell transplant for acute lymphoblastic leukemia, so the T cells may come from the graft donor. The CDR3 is CATSAGRLGIQYF. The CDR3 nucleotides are TGTGCCACCAGTGCCGGCAGGTTGGGCATTCAGTACTTC.